Shown below are 5 T cell receptor beta chains from a single sample sequenced in a study of blood T cell repertoires in COVID-19. TCRdb keeps only in-frame clones here, not all; method: immunoSEQ multiplex PCR. The repertoire holds some 41,000 clones, with roughly 90% as singletons. Sequenced sample: peripheral blood. The source of these receptors is a human donor in a cohort sampled during active COVID-19.

The chain links TRBV4-2 to TRBJ2-3; 10 positions agree with TRBD2. Germline V gene lookup returns CDR1 LGHNA and CDR2 YNFKEQ. The trim removed 4 bases at V and 3 bases at J, leaving 7 bases unmatched. The CDR3 totals 16 residues. The CDR3 spells CASSPQRGGGTDTQYF. In DNA form, the CDR3 reads TGTGCCAGCAGCCCTCAGCGGGGGGGCGGGACAGATACGCAGTATTTT.

The chain carries TRBV6-4 and TRBJ1-2; no firm D call. The CDR3 consists of 14 residues. From germline, CDR1 is MRHNA and CDR2 SNTAGT. V was shortened by 5 bases and J by 1 base, with 11 bases between the two germline ends. CDR3 sequence reads: CASSSQPYNYGYTF. CDR3 bases: TGTGCCAGCAGTTCCCAACCCTATAACTATGGCTACACCTTC.

Judged by abundance, this clone is medium-sized. The CDR3 bases are TGTGCCAGCAGTGAACCGACAGGTCACCAAGAGACCCAGTACTTC. Amino acid sequence: CASSEPTGHQETQYF. This rearrangement joins TRBV6-1 to TRBJ2-5; D possibly corresponds to TRBD1 (6 bases). From germline, CDR1 is MNHNS and CDR2 SASEGT. The CDR3 length is 15 residues. V was shortened by 2 bases and J by 0 bases, with 10 bases between the two germline ends.

The CDR3 DNA reads as TGTGCCAGCAGCCATTGGGACAGCCTTGGGACTGAAGCTTTCTTT. This translates into CASSHWDSLGTEAFF. The chain uses TRBV3-1 (or the pseudogene TRBV3-2) and TRBJ1-1, with 7 positions matching TRBD1. The CDR3 is 15 amino acids. Germline V CDR1 and CDR2: LGHDT, YNNKEL (reference sequence). J lost 5 bases, V lost 3 bases, and 9 bases had no gene match.

V is TRBV27 and J is TRBJ2-7, with D unclear. CDR3 length: 13 amino acids. CDR1 and CDR2 from the germline V gene are MNHEY and SMNVEV (reference sequence). The V gene lost 4 bases and the J gene lost 7 bases, with 14 bases spanning the gap. The CDR3 nucleotides are TGTGCCAGCAGTTCGGGTCTGGGTATAGAGCAGTACTTC. It translates to CASSSGLGIEQYF.